Sequencing of this TCR beta chain was carried out in a study of T-cell memory formation after mild COVID-19. Turning to the study itself: The TCR clusters were mostly specific to one donor.

In this sample, this clonotype turned up once. Its matching antigen is unknown. 5'RACE, which relied on constant-segment primers, yielded TCR alpha and TCR beta cDNA libraries carrying sample barcodes and UMIs. TCRdb reanalysed the 5' RACE reads using MiXCR and keeps one entry per CDR3 protein. The repertoire holds 85,000 to 120,000 distinct CDR3 sequences, with around 12% as singletons. Regarding the study as a whole: Shrinking CD4+ clones were chiefly CM and EM; CD8+ ones were chiefly EMRA. Clones that contracted from day 15 to 85 were balanced CD4/CD8, while later expanders leaned CD4+.

This CDR3 is 12 amino acids long. Between the trimmed V and J ends, which lost 0 bases and 7 bases, there was a span of 6 bases. The germline gives CDR1 DFQATT, CDR2 SNEGSKA (reference sequence). The TCR sequence derives from an adult woman who had mild COVID-19 (a few samples of this study predate the infection). Cell type and time point are not known. V usage is TRBV20-1 and J usage is TRBJ1-4; D not certain. Sequencing was done on a sample of PBMCs or a T cell subset sorted from them (not recorded which). The CDR3 sequence: CSARDPVEKLFF. The CDR3 DNA sequence: TGCAGTGCTAGAGATCCGGTTGAAAAACTGTTTTTT.